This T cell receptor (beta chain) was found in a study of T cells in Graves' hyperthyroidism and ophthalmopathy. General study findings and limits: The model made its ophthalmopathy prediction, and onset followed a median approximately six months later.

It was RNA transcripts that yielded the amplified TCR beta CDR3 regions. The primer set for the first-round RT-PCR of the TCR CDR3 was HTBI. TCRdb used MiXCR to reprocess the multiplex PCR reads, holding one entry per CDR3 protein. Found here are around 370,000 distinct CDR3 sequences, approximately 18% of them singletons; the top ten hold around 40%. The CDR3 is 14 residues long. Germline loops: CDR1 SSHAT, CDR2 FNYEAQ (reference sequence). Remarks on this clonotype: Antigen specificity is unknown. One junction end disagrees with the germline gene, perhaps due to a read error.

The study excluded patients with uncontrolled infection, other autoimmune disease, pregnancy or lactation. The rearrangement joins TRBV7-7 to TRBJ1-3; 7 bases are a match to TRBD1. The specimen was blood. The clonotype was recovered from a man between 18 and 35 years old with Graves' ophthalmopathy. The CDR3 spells CASRDSRSGNTIYF. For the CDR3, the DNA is TGTGCTAGCAGGGACAGTCGCTCTGGAAACACCATATATTTT.